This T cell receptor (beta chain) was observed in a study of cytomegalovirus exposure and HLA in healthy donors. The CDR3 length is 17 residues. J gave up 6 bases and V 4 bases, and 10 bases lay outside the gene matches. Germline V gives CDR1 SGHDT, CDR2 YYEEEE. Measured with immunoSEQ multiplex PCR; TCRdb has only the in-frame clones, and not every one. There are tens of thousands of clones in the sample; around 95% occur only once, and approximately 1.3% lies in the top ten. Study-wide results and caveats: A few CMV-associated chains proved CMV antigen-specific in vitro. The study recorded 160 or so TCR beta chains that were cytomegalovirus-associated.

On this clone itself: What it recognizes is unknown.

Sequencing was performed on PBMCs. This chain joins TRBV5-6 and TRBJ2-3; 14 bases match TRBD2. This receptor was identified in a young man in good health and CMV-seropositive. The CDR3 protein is CASSRKTSGRAFDTQYF. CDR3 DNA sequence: TGTGCCAGCAGCCGAAAGACTAGCGGGAGGGCCTTCGATACGCAGTATTTT.